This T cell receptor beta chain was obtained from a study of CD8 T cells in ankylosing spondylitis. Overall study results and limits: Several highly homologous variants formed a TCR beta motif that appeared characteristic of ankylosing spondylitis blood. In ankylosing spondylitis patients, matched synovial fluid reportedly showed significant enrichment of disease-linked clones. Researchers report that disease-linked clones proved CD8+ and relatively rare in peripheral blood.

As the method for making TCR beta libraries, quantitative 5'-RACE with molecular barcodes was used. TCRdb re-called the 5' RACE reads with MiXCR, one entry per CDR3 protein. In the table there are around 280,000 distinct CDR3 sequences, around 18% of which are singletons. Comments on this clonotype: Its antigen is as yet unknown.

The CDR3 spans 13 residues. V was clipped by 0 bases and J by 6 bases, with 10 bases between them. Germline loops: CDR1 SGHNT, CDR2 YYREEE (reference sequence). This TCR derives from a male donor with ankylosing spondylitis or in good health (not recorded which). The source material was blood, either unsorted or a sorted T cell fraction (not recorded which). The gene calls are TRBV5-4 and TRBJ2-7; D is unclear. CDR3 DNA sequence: TGTGCCAGCAGCTTGGATGGGGAACGCGAGCAGTACGTC. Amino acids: CASSLDGEREQYV.